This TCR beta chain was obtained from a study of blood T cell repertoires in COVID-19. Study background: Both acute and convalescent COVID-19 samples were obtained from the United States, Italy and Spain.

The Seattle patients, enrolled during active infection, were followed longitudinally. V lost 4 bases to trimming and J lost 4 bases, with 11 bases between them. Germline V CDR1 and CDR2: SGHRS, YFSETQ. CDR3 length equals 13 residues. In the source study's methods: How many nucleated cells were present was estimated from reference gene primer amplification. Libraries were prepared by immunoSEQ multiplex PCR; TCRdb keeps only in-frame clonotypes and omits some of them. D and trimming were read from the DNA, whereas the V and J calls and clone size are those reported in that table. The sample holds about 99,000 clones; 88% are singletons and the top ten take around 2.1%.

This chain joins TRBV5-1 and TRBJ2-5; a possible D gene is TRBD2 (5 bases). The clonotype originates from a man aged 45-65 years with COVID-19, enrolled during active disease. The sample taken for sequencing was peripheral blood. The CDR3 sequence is CASSPGVIETQYF. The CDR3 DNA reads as TGCGCCAGCAGCCCCGGGGTGATAGAGACCCAGTACTTC. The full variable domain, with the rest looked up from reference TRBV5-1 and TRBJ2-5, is KAGVTQTPRYLIKTRGQQVTLSCSPISGHRSVSWYQQTPGQGLQFLFEYFSETQRNKGNFPGRFSGRQFSNSRSEMNVSTLELGDSALYLCASSPGVIETQYFGPGTRLLVL.